The present T cell receptor beta chain was sequenced within a study of blood T cell repertoires in COVID-19. As for the study in general: The samples span acute and convalescent COVID-19 from the United States, Italy and Spain.

Assay used: immunoSEQ multiplex PCR; TCRdb lists only in-frame clones, some missing. The data hold tens of thousands of clones, with less than 85% observed a single time. This CDR3 spans 12 amino acids. The V and J ends lost 6 bases and 8 bases respectively, with 10 bases between them. V gene TRBV12-3 or TRBV12-4 combines with J gene TRBJ1-4; D is uncertain. Sample: peripheral blood. This clonotype was sampled from a man aged 50-60 years with COVID-19, enrolled during active disease. CDR3 DNA: TGTGCCAGCAGCCGGAGGGAGGAAAAACTGTTTTTT. It specifies CASSRREEKLFF.